This T cell receptor (beta chain) is drawn from a study of Ad26.COV2.S vaccination and SARS-CoV-2 variants. Generated by immunoSEQ multiplex PCR, the TCRdb table keeps only in-frame clones and is missing some. This repertoire shows 300,000 to 400,000 clones, approximately 85% found once; its top ten account for 3.3%. Stated treatment: roughly 18 received Ad26.COV2.S at low or high dose, single or two shots; roughly five received placebo; per-sample allocation not given. Sampling occurred on day 63 after the first vaccine or placebo injection. Adults aged 18-55 years in Boston included the donor. CDR3 length equals 16 residues. V shed 0 bases, J shed 1 base, and the junction held 4 bases outside the gene matches. Germline V CDR1 and CDR2: SGHRS, YFSETQ.

The specimen comprised peripheral blood, sampled in a trial of Ad26.COV2.S vaccine versus placebo. The receptor's source is a person between 18 and 59 years old who received the Ad26.COV2.S COVID-19 vaccine or a placebo. The J gene is TRBJ2-1, the V gene TRBV5-1; TRBD2 agrees at 7 bases. The CDR3 protein is CASSLGSGFSYNEQFF. DNA for the CDR3: TGCGCCAGCAGCTTGGGTAGCGGGTTTTCCTACAATGAGCAGTTCTTC.